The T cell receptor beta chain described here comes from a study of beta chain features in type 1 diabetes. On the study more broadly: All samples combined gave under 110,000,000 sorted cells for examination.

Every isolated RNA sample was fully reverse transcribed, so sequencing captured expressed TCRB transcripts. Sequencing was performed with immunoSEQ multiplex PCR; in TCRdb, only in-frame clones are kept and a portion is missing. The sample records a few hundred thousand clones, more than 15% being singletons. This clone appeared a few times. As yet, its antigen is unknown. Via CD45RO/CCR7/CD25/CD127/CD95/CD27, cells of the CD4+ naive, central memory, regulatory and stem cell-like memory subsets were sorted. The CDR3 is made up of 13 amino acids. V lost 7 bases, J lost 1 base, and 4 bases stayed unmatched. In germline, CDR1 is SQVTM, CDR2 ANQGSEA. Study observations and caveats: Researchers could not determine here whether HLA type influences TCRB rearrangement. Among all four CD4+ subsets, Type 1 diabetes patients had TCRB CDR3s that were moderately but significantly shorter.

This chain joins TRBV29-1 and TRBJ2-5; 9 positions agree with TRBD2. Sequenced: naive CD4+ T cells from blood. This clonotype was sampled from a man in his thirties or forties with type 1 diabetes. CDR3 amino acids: CSAKTSGQETQYF. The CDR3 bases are TGCAGCGCCAAGACTAGCGGCCAAGAGACCCAGTACTTC.